This paragraph reports one T cell receptor (beta chain). Antigen specificity is unknown. The CDR3 is made up of 14 amino acids. Trimming pared 8 bases from V and 4 bases from J, leaving 18 bases between. The germline V gene has CDR1 SGHTA and CDR2 FQGNSA. In replicate PCRs of sorted subsets, about 200 ng DNA, approximately 30,000 T cell genomes, was used. The repertoire was sequenced with immunoSEQ multiplex PCR; TCRdb's copy has only in-frame clones and lacks some. The sample records about 1.5 million clones, 98% being singletons. This sample was taken from a study of shared clonotypes between healthy human individuals. Study-wide results and caveats: A reduction in generation probabilities was seen for non-shared clonotypes relative to those shared by all four donors. Sharing across four donors was seen in 4% to 6.5% of naive CD4 clonotypes. Since donors were few, the genetic and exposure-history diversity represented was limited.

The chain is built from TRBV7-2 and TRBJ2-7; tentative D call: TRBD1 (6 bases). The origin of this receptor is a man younger than 45 in good health. The sequencing sample was made of naive CD4+ T cells sorted from blood. Indicated subset: CD45RA+ positively selected. CDR3 bases: TGTGCCAGCCTTTCCAACAGGGATTCATACGAGCAGTACTTC. Translation: CASLSNRDSYEQYF.